This T cell receptor beta chain was identified during a study of blood T cell repertoires in COVID-19. Clones were read by immunoSEQ multiplex PCR, and TCRdb kept only the in-frame ones, dropping some. The table lists roughly 130,000 clones, roughly 85% of them singletons. V was pared by 7 bases and J by 5 bases, with 7 bases of the junction left unmatched. Germline V gives CDR1 LNHDA, CDR2 SQIVND (reference sequence). This CDR3 is 13 amino acids long. This sequence was found in a man aged 40-49 years with acute or convalescent COVID-19. The V call is TRBV19, the J call TRBJ1-2, with TRBD1 identical over 7 bases. The specimen sequenced was peripheral blood. Here the CDR3 reads CASTGDSSYGYTF. As DNA, the CDR3 is TGTGCCAGTACGGGGGACAGTAGTTATGGCTACACCTTC. Full variable domain (missing parts from reference TRBV19 and TRBJ1-2): DGGITQSPKYLFRKEGQNVTLSCEQNLNHDAMYWYRQDPGQGLRLIYYSQIVNDFQKGDIAEGYSVSREKKESFPLTVTSAQKNPTAFYLCASTGDSSYGYTFGSGTRLTVV.